Reported below is one T cell receptor beta chain. It has no known antigen specificity. Qualities for individual bases were not recorded, and no much larger clone is one base off. The entry originates in a study of control samples from healthy donors and cancer patients (dated by TCRdb to the early 2020s). Library preparation used the immunoSEQ multiplex PCR assay. TCRdb limited this immuneACCESS table to in-frame rearrangements with V and J called. A share of clones is missing; checked studies link under half to unresolved V genes, and the rest is unexplained. The sample table records about 130,000 clones; approximately 95% of these occur just once. The top ten clonotypes cover around 3.6% of the sample. Trimming costs V 0 bases and J 6 bases, and their ends lie 12 bases apart. Looking up the germline V gene yields CDR1 MNHEY and CDR2 SVGAGI. The CDR3, from cysteine to phenylalanine, totals 15 residues. The retained sequence is limited to the CDR3, 45 bases, with the frame set at the first base.

This receptor was identified in a man younger than 45 in good health. The material sequenced was blood. The chain joins TRBV6-5 to TRBJ2-1, with the D gene too uncertain to name. The sequenced DNA is TGTGCCAGCAGTTACTCAGCTCATGGCGCCAATGAGCAGTTCTTC. It translates as CASSYSAHGANEQFF.